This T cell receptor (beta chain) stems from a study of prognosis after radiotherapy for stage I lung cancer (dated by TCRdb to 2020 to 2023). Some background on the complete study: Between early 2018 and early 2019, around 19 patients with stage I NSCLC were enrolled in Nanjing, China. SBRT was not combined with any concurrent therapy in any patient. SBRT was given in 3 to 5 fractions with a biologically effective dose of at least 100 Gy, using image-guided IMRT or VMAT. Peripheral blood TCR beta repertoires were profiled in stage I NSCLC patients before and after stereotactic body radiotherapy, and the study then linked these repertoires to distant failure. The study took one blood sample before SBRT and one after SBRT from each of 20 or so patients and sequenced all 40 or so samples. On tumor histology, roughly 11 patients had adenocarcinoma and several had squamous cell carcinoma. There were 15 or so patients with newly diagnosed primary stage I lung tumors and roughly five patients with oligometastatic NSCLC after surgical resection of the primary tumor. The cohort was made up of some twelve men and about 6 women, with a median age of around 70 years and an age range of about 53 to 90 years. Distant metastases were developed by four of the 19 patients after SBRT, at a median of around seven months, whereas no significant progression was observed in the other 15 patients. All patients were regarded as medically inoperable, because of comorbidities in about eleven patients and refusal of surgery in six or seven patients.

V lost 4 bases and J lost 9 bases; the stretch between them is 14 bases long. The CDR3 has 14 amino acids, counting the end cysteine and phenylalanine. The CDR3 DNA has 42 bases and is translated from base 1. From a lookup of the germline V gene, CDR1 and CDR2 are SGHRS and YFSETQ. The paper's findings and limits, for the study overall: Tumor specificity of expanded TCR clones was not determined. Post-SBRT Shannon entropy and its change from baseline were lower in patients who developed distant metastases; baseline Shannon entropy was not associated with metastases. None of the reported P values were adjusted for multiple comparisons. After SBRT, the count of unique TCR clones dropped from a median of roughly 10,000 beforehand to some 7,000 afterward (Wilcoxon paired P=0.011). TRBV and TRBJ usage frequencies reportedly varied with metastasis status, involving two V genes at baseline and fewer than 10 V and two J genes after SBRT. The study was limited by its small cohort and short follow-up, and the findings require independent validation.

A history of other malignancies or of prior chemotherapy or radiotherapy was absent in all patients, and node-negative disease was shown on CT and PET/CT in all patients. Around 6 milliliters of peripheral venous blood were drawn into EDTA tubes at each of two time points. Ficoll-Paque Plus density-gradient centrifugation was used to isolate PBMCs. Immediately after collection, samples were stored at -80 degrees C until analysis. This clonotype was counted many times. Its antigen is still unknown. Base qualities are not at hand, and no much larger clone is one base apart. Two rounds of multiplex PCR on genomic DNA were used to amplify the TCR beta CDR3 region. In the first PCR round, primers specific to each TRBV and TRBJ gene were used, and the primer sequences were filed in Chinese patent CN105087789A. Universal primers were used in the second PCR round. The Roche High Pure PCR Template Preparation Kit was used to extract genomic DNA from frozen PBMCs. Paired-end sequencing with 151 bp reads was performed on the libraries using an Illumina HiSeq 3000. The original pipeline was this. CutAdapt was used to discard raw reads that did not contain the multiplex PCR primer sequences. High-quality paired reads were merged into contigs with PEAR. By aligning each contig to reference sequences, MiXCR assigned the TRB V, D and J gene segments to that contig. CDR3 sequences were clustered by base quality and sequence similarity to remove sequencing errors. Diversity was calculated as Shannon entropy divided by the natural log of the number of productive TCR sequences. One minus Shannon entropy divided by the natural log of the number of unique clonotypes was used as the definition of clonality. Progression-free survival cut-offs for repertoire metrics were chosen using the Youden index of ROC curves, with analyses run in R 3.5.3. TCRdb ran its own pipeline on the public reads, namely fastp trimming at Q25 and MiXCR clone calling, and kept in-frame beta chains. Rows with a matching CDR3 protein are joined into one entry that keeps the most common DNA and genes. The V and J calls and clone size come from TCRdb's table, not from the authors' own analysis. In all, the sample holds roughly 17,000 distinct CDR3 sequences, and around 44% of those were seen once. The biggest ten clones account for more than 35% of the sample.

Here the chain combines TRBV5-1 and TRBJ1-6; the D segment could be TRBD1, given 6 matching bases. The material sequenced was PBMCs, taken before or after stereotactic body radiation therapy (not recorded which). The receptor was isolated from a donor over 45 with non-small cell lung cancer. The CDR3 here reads CASSLFDRTSPLHF. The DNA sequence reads TGCGCCAGCAGCCTCTTCGACAGGACTTCACCCCTCCACTTT.